The rows below give T cell receptor beta chains drawn from one sample of a study of cytomegalovirus exposure and HLA in healthy donors. The method was immunoSEQ multiplex PCR; TCRdb's version includes in-frame clones alone and lacks a portion of them. This sample has about 110,000 clones, with roughly 74% found just once. Sequencing used PBMCs. The receptors were gathered from a woman aged 30 to 39 in good health and CMV-seronegative. Each CDR3 is given with its conserved first and last residue. D genes are given only for firm matches. Not all rows give a size; the values are once, few, many and, for expanded clones, a class.

NA	NA	TRBV2	TRBJ1-1	CASSSHRRDTEAFF	TGTGCCAGCAGTTCCCATCGACGGGACACTGAAGCTTTCTTT
TRBD1	NA	TRBV19	TRBJ2-5	CASSIDGQGALETQYF	TGTGCCAGTAGTATAGACGGACAGGGGGCTTTAGAGACCCAGTACTTC
TRBD2	NA	TRBV4-2	TRBJ2-1	CASSQDLAGGYNEQFF	TGTGCCAGCAGCCAAGATTTAGCGGGTGGCTACAATGAGCAGTTCTTC
TRBD1	NA	TRBV5-6	TRBJ2-7	CASSGTVGHEQYF	TGTGCCAGCAGCGGGACAGTAGGCCACGAGCAGTACTTC
NA	NA	TRBV6-6	TRBJ1-2	CASSYSTSNYGYTF	TGTGCCAGCAGTTACTCTACATCTAACTATGGCTACACCTTC
NA	NA	TRBV30	TRBJ1-5	CAWSVLGGNQPQHF	TGTGCCTGGAGTGTATTGGGAGGGAATCAGCCCCAGCATTTT
TRBD1	NA	TRBV2	TRBJ1-4	CASSRDRGRTEKLFF	TGTGCCAGCAGTAGGGACAGGGGGCGGACTGAAAAACTGTTTTTT
NA	NA	TRBV30	TRBJ1-1	CAWSRGLSTEAFF	TGTGCCTGGAGTCGAGGACTCAGCACTGAAGCTTTCTTT
TRBD1	NA	TRBV4-1	TRBJ1-1	CASSHQSPGQLNTEAFF	TGCGCCAGCAGCCACCAATCGCCGGGACAGTTGAACACTGAAGCTTTCTTT
TRBD1	NA	TRBV27	TRBJ1-1	CASSPGTDGTEAFF	TGTGCCAGCAGTCCCGGGACAGATGGCACTGAAGCTTTCTTT
NA	NA	TRBV5-1	TRBJ1-2	CASSLWGPTYGYTF	TGCGCCAGCAGCTTGTGGGGCCCGACCTATGGCTACACCTTC
NA	NA	TRBV29-1	TRBJ1-1	CSVEGRVGAEAFF	TGCAGCGTTGAGGGTCGGGTTGGGGCAGAAGCTTTCTTT
TRBD2	few	TRBV9	TRBJ2-2	CASSAAGGRTGELFF	TGTGCCAGCAGCGCAGCGGGGGGGCGCACCGGGGAGCTGTTTTTT
NA	NA	TRBV5-4	TRBJ2-5	CASRFTGGRETQYF	TGTGCCAGCCGCTTTACGGGGGGCCGAGAGACCCAGTACTTC
TRBD1	NA	TRBV5-1	TRBJ1-4	CASSLRTGEKLFF	TGCGCCAGCAGCTTACGGACAGGGGAAAAACTGTTTTTT
NA	NA	TRBV6-5	TRBJ2-2	CASSYSYDTGELFF	TGTGCCAGCAGTTACTCGTATGACACCGGGGAGCTGTTTTTT
TRBD1	NA	TRBV19	TRBJ1-2	CASSSTGISYGYTF	TGTGCCAGTAGCTCGACAGGGATTAGCTATGGCTACACCTTC
NA	NA	TRBV7-2	TRBJ2-1	CASSLAAGSGQFF	TGTGCCAGCAGCTTAGCAGCGGGCTCTGGGCAGTTCTTC
NA	few	TRBV30	TRBJ1-1	CAWSLEGDTEAFF	TGTGCCTGGAGCCTAGAGGGGGACACTGAAGCTTTCTTT
NA	NA	TRBV5-1	TRBJ2-7	CASRMQGFPTYEQYF	TGCGCCAGCAGGATGCAGGGCTTCCCCACCTACGAGCAGTACTTC
TRBD2	few	TRBV2	TRBJ2-3	CASSEQFRGLAGLADTQYF	TGTGCCAGCAGTGAACAGTTCAGGGGGCTAGCGGGACTAGCGGATACGCAGTATTTT
TRBD1	once	TRBV30	TRBJ2-1	CAWIAGQGASWGKFF	TGTGCCTGGATTGCGGGACAGGGGGCGAGTTGGGGGAAGTTCTTC
TRBD1	once	TRBV7-2	TRBJ1-1	CASSPYRGPEAFF	TGTGCCAGCAGCCCGTACAGGGGTCCAGAAGCTTTCTTT
NA	NA	TRBV19	TRBJ1-1	CASSKISGVLAFF	TGTGCCAGTAGCAAGATTTCAGGGGTTCTCGCTTTCTTT
NA	NA	TRBV18	TRBJ1-1	CASSPGRFTEAFF	TGTGCCAGCTCACCAGGGAGATTCACTGAAGCTTTCTTT
NA	few	TRBV29-1	TRBJ1-1	CSVTGEVNTEAFF	TGCAGCGTCACGGGGGAGGTGAACACTGAAGCTTTCTTT
NA	NA	TRBV4-3	TRBJ2-7	CASSQEVDIGYEQYF	TGCGCCAGCAGCCAAGAAGTGGACATAGGTTACGAGCAGTACTTC
TRBD2	few	TRBV2	TRBJ2-7	CASRPTSGDSYEQYF	TGTGCCAGCAGACCCACTAGCGGCGACTCCTACGAGCAGTACTTC
NA	NA	TRBV20-1	TRBJ1-1	CSASDTVEAFF	TGCAGTGCTAGCGATACGGTAGAAGCTTTCTTT
TRBD2	once	TRBV27	TRBJ2-7	CASSLLAGVRYEQYF	TGTGCCAGCAGTTTACTCGCGGGAGTAAGGTACGAGCAGTACTTC
NA	NA	TRBV28	TRBJ2-5	CASSLWKGEQYF	TGTGCCAGCAGTTTATGGAAGGGGGAGCAGTACTTC
NA	few	TRBV6-5	TRBJ1-1	CASSYAGKNTEAFF	TGTGCCAGCAGTTATGCGGGGAAGAACACTGAAGCTTTCTTT
TRBD1	NA	TRBV7-9	TRBJ2-7	CASSTSAGGTGVQQEQYF	TGTGCCAGCAGCACGAGCGCTGGGGGGACAGGGGTGCAACAAGAGCAGTACTTC
NA	once	TRBV7-9	TRBJ1-1	CASSLERGSTEAFF	TGTGCCAGCAGCTTAGAACGGGGGTCCACTGAAGCTTTCTTT
TRBD1	few	TRBV18	TRBJ1-2	CASSLLDRADGYTF	TGTGCCAGCTCACTTTTAGACAGGGCGGATGGCTACACCTTC